Shown below are 10 T cell receptor beta chains from a single sample sequenced in a study of PD-1 blockade in classical Hodgkin lymphoma. Autologous stem cell transplantation was followed by relapse in every patient, and brentuximab vedotin exposure varied. Sequenced by immunoSEQ multiplex PCR; TCRdb stores in-frame clones only, minus some. The sample includes around 66,000 clones, 70% to 75% seen only once; the top ten take about 9.1%. The specimen comprised peripheral blood mononuclear cells (PBMCs), sampled before the second cycle of nivolumab. The receptors shown here come from a human donor with classical Hodgkin lymphoma.

This clone showed up just once. V and J are TRBV6-5 and TRBJ1-1, with TRBD1 identical over 8 bases. The germline V gene has CDR1 MNHEY and CDR2 SVGAGI. The J segment lost 9 bases and the V segment lost 8 bases, leaving 11 bases of the junction unmatched. This CDR3 region has 13 residues. The CDR3 bases are TGTGCCAGCGGCGAAACCAGACAGGGGCAAGCTTTCTTT. Protein product: CASGETRQGQAFF.

This clone was counted at least ten times. The rearrangement joins TRBV10-3 to TRBJ2-7; D unclear. The CDR3 is 14 residues long. Germline CDR1 is ENHRY and CDR2 is SYGVKD. The V and J ends lost 11 bases and 7 bases respectively, with 24 bases between them. In nucleotides, the CDR3 is TGTGCCCACTCCCCCCCTGGCGGTCTTGGGGAGCAGTACTTC. Translation gives CAHSPPGGLGEQYF.

The chain joins TRBV6-5 to TRBJ1-1; D is possibly TRBD1 (5 bases). The germline V and J ends were trimmed by 6 bases and 5 bases, with 19 bases remaining between them. The CDR3 contains 15 residues. From germline, CDR1 is MNHEY and CDR2 SVGAGI. CDR3 sequence: CASSSPGLKRTEAFF. In DNA form, the CDR3 reads TGTGCCAGCAGCTCTCCGGGACTCAAGAGGACTGAAGCTTTCTTT.

This chain connects TRBV2 to TRBJ1-5; D might be TRBD1 (5 bases). The CDR3 has 15 amino acids. V lost 8 bases to trimming and J lost 2 bases, with 16 bases between them. In germline, CDR1 is SNHLY, CDR2 FYNNEI. Written as DNA, the CDR3 is TGTGCCAGCTCCATAAGGGGAATTGGCAATCAGCCCCAGCATTTT. Translating gives CASSIRGIGNQPQHF. The complete variable domain, with remaining parts taken from reference TRBV2 and TRBJ1-5, reads EPEVTQTPSHQVTQMGQEVILRCVPISNHLYFYWYRQILGQKVEFLVSFYNNEISEKSEIFDDQFSVERPDGSNFTLKIRSTKLEDSAMYFCASSIRGIGNQPQHFGDGTRLSIL.

The chain couples TRBV9 to TRBJ2-5; D is perhaps TRBD1 (5 bases). CDR3 size: 13 residues. Germline V gene data show CDR1 as SGDLS and CDR2 as YYNGEE. V shed 0 bases and J shed 5 bases, with 8 bases lying between them. CDR3 protein: CASSVDNRETQYF. In DNA, the CDR3 is TGTGCCAGCAGCGTAGACAACAGGGAGACCCAGTACTTC. Supplemented by reference TRBV9 and TRBJ2-5, the full variable domain reads DSGVTQTPKHLITATGQRVTLRCSPRSGDLSVYWYQQSLDQGLQFLIQYYNGEERAKGNILERFSAQQFPDLHSELNLSSLELGDSALYFCASSVDNRETQYFGPGTRLLVL.

The V call is TRBV27, the J call TRBJ2-1, with TRBD1 as a possible D gene (5 bases). There are 14 residues in the CDR3. Germline loops: CDR1 MNHEY, CDR2 SMNVEV (reference sequence). Trimming left V 6 bases short and J 6 bases short, with 15 bases between. The CDR3 region has the DNA TGTGCCAGCAGATCATACCAGGGAACCAATGAGCAGTTCTTC. Residues: CASRSYQGTNEQFF.

This clone has more than one count but fewer than ten. This chain uses TRBV2 with TRBJ1-5, with D perhaps TRBD1 (6 bases). Germline V CDR1 and CDR2: SNHLY, FYNNEI. The CDR3 spans 14 residues. Trimming left V 7 bases short and J 2 bases short, with 12 bases between. The CDR3 spells CASNPSGGNQPQHF. In nucleotides, the CDR3 is TGTGCCAGCAATCCTTCAGGGGGCAATCAGCCCCAGCATTTT.

The chain has TRBV28 and TRBJ2-5; 7 nucleotides agree with TRBD1. This CDR3 contains 15 residues. The germline CDR1 and CDR2 sequences are MDHEN and SYDVKM. V shed 5 bases, J shed 2 bases, and the junction held 8 bases outside the gene matches. The CDR3 DNA sequence: TGTGCCAGCAGTCTCCTGACAGGGCTACAAGAGACCCAGTACTTC. Residues: CASSLLTGLQETQYF.

This chain links TRBV4-1 with TRBJ2-1, with TRBD2 matching 7 bases. Trimming cost V 1 base and J 1 base; bases outside gene matches: 7. Germline CDR1 reads MGHRA; CDR2 reads YSYEKL. The CDR3 has 17 amino acids. CDR3 residues: CASSQAEAGWSYNEQFF. In DNA, the CDR3 is TGCGCCAGCAGCCAAGCCGAAGCGGGGTGGTCCTACAATGAGCAGTTCTTC.

The V gene is TRBV30, the J gene TRBJ1-5; D is undetermined. Trimming removed 1 base from V and 0 bases from J, with 7 bases in between. Germline V lookup: CDR1 GTSNPN, CDR2 SVGIG (reference sequence). This CDR3 has 14 residues. The CDR3 coding sequence is TGTGCCTGGAGTGCCCCAGCTAGCAATCAGCCCCAGCATTTT. Translating gives CAWSAPASNQPQHF.